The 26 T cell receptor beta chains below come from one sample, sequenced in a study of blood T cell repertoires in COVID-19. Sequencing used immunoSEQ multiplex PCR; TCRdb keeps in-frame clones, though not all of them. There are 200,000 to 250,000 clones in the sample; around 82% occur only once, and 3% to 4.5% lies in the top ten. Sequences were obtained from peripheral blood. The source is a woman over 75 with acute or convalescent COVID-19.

Written as DNA, the CDR3 is TGCGCCAGCAGCCGAGGACAGGGAACCACCGGGGAGCTGTTTTTT. Translating gives CASSRGQGTTGELFF. The V and J genes are TRBV4-1 and TRBJ2-2; 8 bases fit TRBD1. Germline CDR1 reads MGHRA; CDR2 reads YSYEKL. This CDR3 is 15 amino acids long. V was clipped by 4 bases and J by 4 bases; unmatched bases: 5.

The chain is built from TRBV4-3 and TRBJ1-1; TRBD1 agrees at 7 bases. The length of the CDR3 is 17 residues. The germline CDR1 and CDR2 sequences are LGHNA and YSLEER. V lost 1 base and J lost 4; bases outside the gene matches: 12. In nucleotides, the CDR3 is TGCGCCAGCAGCCAAGGACAGGCAGGGGGGCTTGGCACTGAAGCTTTCTTT. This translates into CASSQGQAGGLGTEAFF.

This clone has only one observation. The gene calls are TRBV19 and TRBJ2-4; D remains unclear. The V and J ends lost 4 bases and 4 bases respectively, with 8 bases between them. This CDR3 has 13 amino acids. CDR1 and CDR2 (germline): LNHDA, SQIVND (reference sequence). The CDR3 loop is CASSSERKNIQYF. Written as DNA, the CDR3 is TGTGCCAGTAGTAGTGAGAGAAAAAACATTCAGTACTTC.

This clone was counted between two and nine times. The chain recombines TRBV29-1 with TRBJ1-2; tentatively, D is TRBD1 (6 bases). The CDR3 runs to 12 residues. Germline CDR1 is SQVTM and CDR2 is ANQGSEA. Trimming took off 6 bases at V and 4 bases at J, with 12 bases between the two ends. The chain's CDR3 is CSVGTKTYGYTF. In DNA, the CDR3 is TGCAGCGTAGGGACAAAGACCTATGGCTACACCTTC.

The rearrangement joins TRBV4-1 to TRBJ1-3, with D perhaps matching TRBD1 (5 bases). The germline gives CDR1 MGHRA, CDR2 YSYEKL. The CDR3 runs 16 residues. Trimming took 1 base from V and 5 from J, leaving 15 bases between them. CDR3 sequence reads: CASSQGGQGGRNTIYF. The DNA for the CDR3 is TGCGCCAGCAGCCAAGGCGGGCAGGGAGGAAGAAACACCATATATTTT.

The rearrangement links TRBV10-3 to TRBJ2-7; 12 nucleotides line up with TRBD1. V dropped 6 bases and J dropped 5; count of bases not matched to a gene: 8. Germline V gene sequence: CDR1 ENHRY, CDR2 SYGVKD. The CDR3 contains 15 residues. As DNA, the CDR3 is TGTGCCATCAGCCGGGGACAGGGGGCGGTCAACGAGCAGTACTTC. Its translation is CAISRGQGAVNEQYF.

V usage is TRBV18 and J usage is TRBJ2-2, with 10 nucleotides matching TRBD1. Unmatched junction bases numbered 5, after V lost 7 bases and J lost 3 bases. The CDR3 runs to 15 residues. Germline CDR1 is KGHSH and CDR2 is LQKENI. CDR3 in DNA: TGTGCCAGCTTGCAGGGACAGGGGCACACCGGGGAGCTGTTTTTT. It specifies CASLQGQGHTGELFF.

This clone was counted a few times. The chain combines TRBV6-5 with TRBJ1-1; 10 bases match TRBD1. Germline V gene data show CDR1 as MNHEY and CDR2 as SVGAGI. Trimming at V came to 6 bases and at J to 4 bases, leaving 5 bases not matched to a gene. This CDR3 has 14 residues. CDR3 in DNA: TGTGCCAGCAGGACAGGGGGCGCGGGCACTGAAGCTTTCTTT. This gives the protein CASRTGGAGTEAFF.

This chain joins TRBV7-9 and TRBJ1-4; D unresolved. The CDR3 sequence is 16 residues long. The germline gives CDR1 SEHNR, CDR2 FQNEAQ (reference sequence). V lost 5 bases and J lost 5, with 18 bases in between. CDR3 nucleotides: TGTGCCAGCAGCGACTGGTTCGGAGGTAACAATGAAAAACTGTTTTTT. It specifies CASSDWFGGNNEKLFF.

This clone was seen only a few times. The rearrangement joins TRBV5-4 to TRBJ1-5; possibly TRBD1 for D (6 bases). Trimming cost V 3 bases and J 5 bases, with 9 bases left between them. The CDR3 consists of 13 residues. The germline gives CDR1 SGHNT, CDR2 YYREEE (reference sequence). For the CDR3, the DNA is TGTGCCAGCAGCTGGGACATTGATCAGCCCCAGCATTTT. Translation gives CASSWDIDQPQHF.

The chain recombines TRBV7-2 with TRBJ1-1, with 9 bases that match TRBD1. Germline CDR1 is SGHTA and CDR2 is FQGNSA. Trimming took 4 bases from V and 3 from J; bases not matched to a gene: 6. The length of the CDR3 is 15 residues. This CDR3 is CASSSHRGRDTEAFF. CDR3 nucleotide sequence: TGTGCCAGCAGCTCCCACAGGGGGCGCGACACTGAAGCTTTCTTT. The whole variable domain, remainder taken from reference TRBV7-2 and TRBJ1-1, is GAGVSQSPSNKVTEKGKDVELRCDPISGHTALYWYRQSLGQGLEFLIYFQGNSAPDKSGLPSDRFSAERTGGSVSTLTIQRTQQEDSAVYLCASSSHRGRDTEAFFGQGTRLTVV.

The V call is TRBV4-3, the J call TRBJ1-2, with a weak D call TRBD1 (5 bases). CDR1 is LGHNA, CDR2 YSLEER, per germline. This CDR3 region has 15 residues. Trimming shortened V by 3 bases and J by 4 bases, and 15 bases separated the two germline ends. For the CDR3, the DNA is TGCGCCAGCAGCCAGGCCCCCCCAGGGCCCTATGGCTACACCTTC. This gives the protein CASSQAPPGPYGYTF.

The DNA for the CDR3 is TGTGCCAGCTCCGACAGGGGGAACACCGGGGAGCTGTTTTTT. It translates to CASSDRGNTGELFF. The rearrangement uses TRBV18 and TRBJ2-2, with TRBD1 matching over 8 bases. Trimming took 6 bases from V and 1 from J; bases not matched to a gene: 1. CDR3 length: 14 residues. Germline CDR1 KGHSH, CDR2 LQKENI.

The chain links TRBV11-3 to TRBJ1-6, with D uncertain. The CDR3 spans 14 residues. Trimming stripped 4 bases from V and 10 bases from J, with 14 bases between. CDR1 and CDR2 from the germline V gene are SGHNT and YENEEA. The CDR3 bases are TGTGCCAGCAGCTCCGGACTGCCGCTGTCACCCCTCCACTTT. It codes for CASSSGLPLSPLHF.

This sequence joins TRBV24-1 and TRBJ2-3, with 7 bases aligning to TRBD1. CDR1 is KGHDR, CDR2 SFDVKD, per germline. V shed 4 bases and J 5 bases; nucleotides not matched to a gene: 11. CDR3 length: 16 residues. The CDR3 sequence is CATSEDGTGAGDTQYF. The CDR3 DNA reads TGTGCCACCAGTGAGGACGGAACAGGGGCCGGAGATACGCAGTATTTT.

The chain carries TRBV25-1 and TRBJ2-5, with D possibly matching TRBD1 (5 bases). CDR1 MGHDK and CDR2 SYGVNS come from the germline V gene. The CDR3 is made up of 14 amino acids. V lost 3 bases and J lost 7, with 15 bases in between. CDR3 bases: TGTGCCAGCAGTGATAGGGGCACCCCGCTGACCCAGTACTTC. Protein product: CASSDRGTPLTQYF.

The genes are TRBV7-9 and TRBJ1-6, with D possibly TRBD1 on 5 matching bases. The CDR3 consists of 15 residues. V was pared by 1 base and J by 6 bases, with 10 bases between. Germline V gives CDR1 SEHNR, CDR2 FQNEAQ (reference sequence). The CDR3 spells CASSLEGRVNSPLHF. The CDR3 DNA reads TGTGCCAGCAGCTTAGAGGGCAGGGTTAATTCACCCCTCCACTTT.

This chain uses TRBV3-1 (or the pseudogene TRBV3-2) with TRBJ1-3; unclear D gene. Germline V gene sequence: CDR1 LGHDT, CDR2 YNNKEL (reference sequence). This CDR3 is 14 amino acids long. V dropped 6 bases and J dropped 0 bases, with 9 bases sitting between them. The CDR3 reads CASSQSGSGNTIYF. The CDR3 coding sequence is TGTGCCAGCAGTCAGTCAGGCTCTGGAAACACCATATATTTT.

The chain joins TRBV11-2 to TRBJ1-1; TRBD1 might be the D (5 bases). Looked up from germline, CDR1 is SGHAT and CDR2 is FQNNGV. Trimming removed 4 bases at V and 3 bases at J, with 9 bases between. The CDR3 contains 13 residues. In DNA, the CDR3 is TGTGCCAGCAGCTCCTGGGGGGACACTGAAGCTTTCTTT. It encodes CASSSWGDTEAFF.

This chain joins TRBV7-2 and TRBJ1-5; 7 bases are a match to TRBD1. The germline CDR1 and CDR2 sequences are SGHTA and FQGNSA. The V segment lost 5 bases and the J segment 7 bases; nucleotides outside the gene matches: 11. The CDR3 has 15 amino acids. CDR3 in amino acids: CASSRDRGSRQPQHF. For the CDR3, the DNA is TGTGCCAGCAGCCGGGACAGAGGGTCGCGGCAGCCCCAGCATTTT.

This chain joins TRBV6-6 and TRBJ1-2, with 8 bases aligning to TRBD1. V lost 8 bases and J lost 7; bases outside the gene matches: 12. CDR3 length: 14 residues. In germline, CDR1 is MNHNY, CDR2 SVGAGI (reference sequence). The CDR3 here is CASLRQGFGFGYTF. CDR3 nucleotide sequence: TGTGCCAGCCTCCGACAGGGGTTTGGGTTTGGCTACACCTTC.

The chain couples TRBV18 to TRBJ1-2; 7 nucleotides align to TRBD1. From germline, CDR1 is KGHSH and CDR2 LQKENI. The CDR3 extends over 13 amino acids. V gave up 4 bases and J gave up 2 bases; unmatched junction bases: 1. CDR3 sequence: CASSQGANYGYTF. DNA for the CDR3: TGTGCCAGCTCACAGGGGGCGAACTATGGCTACACCTTC.

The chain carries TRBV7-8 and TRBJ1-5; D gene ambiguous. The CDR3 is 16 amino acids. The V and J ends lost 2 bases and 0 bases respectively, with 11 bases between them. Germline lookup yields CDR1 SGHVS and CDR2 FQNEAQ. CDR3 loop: CASSLLEGVSNQPQHF. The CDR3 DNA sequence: TGTGCCAGCAGCTTACTTGAGGGAGTTAGCAATCAGCCCCAGCATTTT. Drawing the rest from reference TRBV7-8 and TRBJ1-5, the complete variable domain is GAGVSQSPRYKVAKRGQDVALRCDPISGHVSLFWYQQALGQGPEFLTYFQNEAQLDKSGLPSDRFFAERPEGSVSTLKIQRTQQEDSAVYLCASSLLEGVSNQPQHFGDGTRLSIL.

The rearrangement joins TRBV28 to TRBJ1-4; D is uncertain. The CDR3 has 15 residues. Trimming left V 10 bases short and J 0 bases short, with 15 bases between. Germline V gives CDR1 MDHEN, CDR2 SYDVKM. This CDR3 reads CATAGSGSTNEKLFF. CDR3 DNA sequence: TGTGCCACCGCGGGCAGCGGCTCAACTAATGAAAAACTGTTTTTT.

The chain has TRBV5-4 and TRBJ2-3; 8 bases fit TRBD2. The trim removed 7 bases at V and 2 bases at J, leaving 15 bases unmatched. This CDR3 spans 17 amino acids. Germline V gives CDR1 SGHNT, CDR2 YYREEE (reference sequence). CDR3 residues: CASAGGPGGAPTDTQYF. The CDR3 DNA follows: TGTGCCAGCGCCGGGGGGCCGGGGGGGGCCCCCACAGATACGCAGTATTTT.

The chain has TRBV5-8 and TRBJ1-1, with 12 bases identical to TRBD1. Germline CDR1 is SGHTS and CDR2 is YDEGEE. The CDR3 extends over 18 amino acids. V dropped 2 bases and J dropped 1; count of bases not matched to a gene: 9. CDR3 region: CASSLFLGTGGWNTEAFF. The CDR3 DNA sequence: TGTGCCAGCAGCTTATTTCTCGGGACAGGGGGCTGGAACACTGAAGCTTTCTTT. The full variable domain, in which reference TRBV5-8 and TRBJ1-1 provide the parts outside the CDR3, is EAGVTQSPTHLIKTRGQQATLRCSPISGHTSVYWYQQALGLGLQFLLWYDEGEERNRGNFPPRFSGRQFPNYSSELNVNALELEDSALYLCASSLFLGTGGWNTEAFFGQGTRLTVV.